These 32 T cell receptor beta chains came from one sample sequenced in a study of blood T cell repertoires in COVID-19. The table came from immunoSEQ multiplex PCR; TCRdb's copy has only in-frame clones and leaves some out. The sample lists approximately 290,000 clones, about nine tenths seen once, with about 2% in the top ten. The source material was peripheral blood. The source is a man in his late teens or twenties with active or convalescent COVID-19.

The chain links TRBV7-9 to TRBJ2-5; D is unclear. CDR1 and CDR2 from the germline V gene are SEHNR and FQNEAQ (reference sequence). There are 14 residues in the CDR3. Trimming stripped 4 bases from V and 1 base from J, with 10 bases between. The CDR3 spells CASSSPTLQETQYF. The CDR3 region has the DNA TGTGCCAGCAGCTCCCCGACACTCCAAGAGACCCAGTACTTC.

This chain links TRBV15 with TRBJ2-3; D possibly corresponds to TRBD2 (6 bases). This CDR3 is 15 amino acids long. V lost 1 base and J 7 bases, leaving 15 bases between the germline ends. Looked up from germline, CDR1 is LNHNV and CDR2 is YYDKDF (reference sequence). The CDR3 nucleotides read TGTGCCACCAGCAGAGGACTAGGCGGTAGTTATACGCAGTATTTT. It codes for CATSRGLGGSYTQYF.

V gene TRBV7-8 combines with J gene TRBJ1-5; 9 nucleotides align to TRBD1. The CDR3 has 16 residues. The V segment lost 4 bases and the J segment 4 bases; nucleotides outside the gene matches: 8. Looked up from germline, CDR1 is SGHVS and CDR2 is FQNEAQ. The CDR3 reads CASSSGTGRSNQPQHF. CDR3 DNA: TGTGCCAGCAGCTCCGGGACAGGGAGGAGTAATCAGCCCCAGCATTTT.

CDR3 DNA sequence: TGCGCCAGCAGCCAAGAAGGGGGACAGGGGAAAAGAGGACCTTACGAGCAGTACTTC. Its translation: CASSQEGGQGKRGPYEQYF. This chain connects TRBV4-1 to TRBJ2-7; TRBD1 aligns across 10 bases. V trimming: 0 bases; J trimming: 4 bases; junction bases outside the gene matches: 15. Germline lookup yields CDR1 MGHRA and CDR2 YSYEKL. The CDR3 loop spans 19 amino acids.

The rearrangement uses TRBV4-2 and TRBJ2-5; the D gene is possibly TRBD2 (7 bases). The CDR3 totals 17 residues. V was trimmed by 1 base and J by 5 bases, leaving 20 bases between them. Germline CDR1 reads LGHNA; CDR2 reads YNFKEQ. In nucleotides, the CDR3 is TGTGCCAGCAGCCAAGGGTTCAGAGGGGAGGGGGATGAGACCCAGTACTTC. Translating gives CASSQGFRGEGDETQYF.

This chain links TRBV6-2 or TRBV6-3 with TRBJ2-2; no clear D gene. V dropped 0 bases and J dropped 3 bases, with 8 bases sitting between them. This CDR3 contains 15 residues. Germline loops: CDR1 MNHEY, CDR2 SVGEGT. The CDR3 DNA reads TGTGCCAGCAGTTACTCGGGCCGATACACCGGGGAGCTGTTTTTT. Protein: CASSYSGRYTGELFF.

The gene calls are TRBV11-2 and TRBJ2-7, with D unresolved. The germline V gene has CDR1 SGHAT and CDR2 FQNNGV. This CDR3 is 12 amino acids long. V gave up 5 bases and J gave up 2 bases, with 7 bases separating them. CDR3 DNA sequence: TGTGCCAGCAGCCTTCCTACCTACGAGCAGTACTTC. As protein: CASSLPTYEQYF.

The J gene is TRBJ1-3, the V gene TRBV28, with D possibly TRBD1 on 6 matching bases. Trimming took 5 bases from V and 2 from J, leaving 16 bases between them. The CDR3 has 16 amino acids. Germline CDR1 is MDHEN and CDR2 is SYDVKM. The CDR3 loop is CASSSLSDRAGNTIYF. CDR3 DNA sequence: TGTGCCAGCAGTAGCCTTTCGGACAGAGCTGGAAACACCATATATTTT.

This chain connects TRBV5-4 to TRBJ1-1; TRBD1 matches 8 bases. The CDR3 spans 13 residues. Per germline, CDR1 SGHNT and CDR2 YYREEE (reference sequence). With 4 bases clipped from V and 8 bases from J, the junction kept 7 bases outside the gene matches. DNA for the CDR3: TGTGCCAGCAGCATCACAGGGGGTCCAGAAGCTTTCTTT. The encoded protein is CASSITGGPEAFF.

The CDR3 coding sequence is TGTGCCATCAGTGAGACAGGGGAGAATTCACCCCTCCACTTT. The encoded protein is CAISETGENSPLHF. V is TRBV10-3 and J is TRBJ1-6; 7 bases agree with TRBD1. This CDR3 contains 14 residues. In germline, CDR1 is ENHRY, CDR2 SYGVKD. V trimming: 2 bases; J trimming: 7 bases; junction bases outside the gene matches: 2.

V usage is TRBV28 and J usage is TRBJ1-4; no reliable D call. Germline V gene lookup returns CDR1 MDHEN and CDR2 SYDVKM. The ends were cut back, 3 bases at V and 6 bases at J, with 8 bases in the middle. This CDR3 spans 13 amino acids. The CDR3: CASSFRGYEKLFF. In nucleotides, the CDR3 is TGTGCCAGCAGTTTTCGGGGATATGAAAAACTGTTTTTT.

The chain is built from TRBV5-6 and TRBJ1-2; no reliable D call. The germline V gene has CDR1 SGHDT and CDR2 YYEEEE. V dropped 0 bases and J dropped 6 bases, with 12 bases sitting between them. This CDR3 spans 14 amino acids. CDR3 amino acids: CASSLAVAGDGYTF. DNA of the CDR3: TGTGCCAGCAGCTTGGCGGTGGCAGGTGATGGCTACACCTTC.

The chain employs TRBV19 and TRBJ1-6; 11 bases are shared with TRBD1. Germline trimming cut 4 bases from V and 15 bases from J; bases unmatched to any gene: 14. The length of the CDR3 is 16 residues. Germline V CDR1 and CDR2: LNHDA, SQIVND (reference sequence). This CDR3 is CASSTKTGTGGRGLHF. In nucleotides, the CDR3 is TGTGCCAGTAGTACAAAAACCGGGACAGGGGGACGCGGCCTCCACTTT.

The V gene is TRBV4-2, the J gene TRBJ1-5; 7 bases agree with TRBD1. CDR1 and CDR2 from the germline V gene are LGHNA and YNFKEQ. The CDR3 runs 14 residues. With 3 bases clipped from V and 4 bases from J, the junction kept 3 bases outside the gene matches. The CDR3 DNA reads TGTGCCAGCAGCCAGGAACAGGGGAATCAGCCCCAGCATTTT. Amino acids: CASSQEQGNQPQHF.

This rearrangement joins TRBV27 to TRBJ1-1; a weak D match, TRBD1 (5 bases). V was trimmed by 3 bases and J by 1 base, leaving 9 bases between them. The germline V gene encodes CDR1 MNHEY and CDR2 SMNVEV (reference sequence). The CDR3 covers 14 residues. This chain's CDR3 is CASSLTVSNTEAFF. CDR3 DNA: TGTGCCAGCAGTTTGACAGTATCGAACACTGAAGCTTTCTTT.

The V and J genes are TRBV10-2 and TRBJ1-1; D is unclear. This CDR3 comprises 12 residues. Trimming shortened V by 8 bases and J by 1 base, and 8 bases separated the two germline ends. The germline gives CDR1 WSHSY, CDR2 SAAADI. The CDR3 loop is CASCSGNTEAFF. In DNA, the CDR3 is TGCGCCAGCTGCTCAGGGAACACTGAAGCTTTCTTT.

The chain employs TRBV5-6 and TRBJ1-5; the D is unclear. Germline V gives CDR1 SGHDT, CDR2 YYEEEE. The CDR3 consists of 13 residues. V was trimmed by 0 bases and J by 5 bases, leaving 6 bases between them. In DNA, the CDR3 is TGTGCCAGCAGCTTGGCCGGGGATCAGCCCCAGCATTTT. Translating it yields CASSLAGDQPQHF.

The chain links TRBV5-1 to TRBJ2-7, with 7 bases aligning to TRBD1. The J segment lost 3 bases and the V segment lost 2 bases, leaving 5 bases of the junction unmatched. The CDR3 totals 14 residues. Germline V lookup: CDR1 SGHRS, CDR2 YFSETQ. CDR3 region: CASSFWDSNYEQYF. CDR3 nucleotide sequence: TGCGCCAGCAGCTTTTGGGACAGCAACTACGAGCAGTACTTC.

The gene calls are TRBV27 and TRBJ1-1; no clear D gene. V lost 2 bases to trimming and J lost 4 bases, with 8 bases between them. The CDR3 runs 13 residues. Germline V gene sequence: CDR1 MNHEY, CDR2 SMNVEV (reference sequence). DNA of the CDR3: TGTGCCAGCAGTTTAGCGGGTTTCACTGAAGCTTTCTTT. Translated: CASSLAGFTEAFF.

Only one count was recorded for this clone. The chain has TRBV21-1 and TRBJ2-2; the D segment call TRBD1 is taken from the table without a DNA check. TRBV21-1 is an annotated pseudogene. The CDR3 is 16 residues long. For the CDR3, the DNA is TGTGCCAGCAGCAAACTGGGCCTTCGGCGCACCGGGGAGCTGTTTTTT. Translating it yields CASSKLGLRRTGELFF.

The chain recombines TRBV2 with TRBJ1-2, with no clear D. Trimming left V 2 bases short and J 4 bases short, with 14 bases between. The CDR3 loop spans 15 amino acids. Germline CDR1 and CDR2: SNHLY and FYNNEI. In nucleotides, the CDR3 is TGTGCCAGCAGTGAACTGGCCAAGCGAGGCTATGGCTACACCTTC. Translated, it gives CASSELAKRGYGYTF.

The J gene is TRBJ2-3, the V gene TRBV6-6; weak D call: TRBD2 (5 bases). In germline, CDR1 is MNHNY, CDR2 SVGAGI (reference sequence). CDR3 size: 14 residues. V was clipped by 5 bases and J by 4 bases, with 13 bases between them. CDR3 nucleotides: TGTGCCAGCAGTGCTTCTACTAGTTCAGATACGCAGTATTTT. This gives the protein CASSASTSSDTQYF.

The J gene is TRBJ2-1, the V gene TRBV18; TRBD2 agrees at 12 bases. The CDR3 is made up of 16 amino acids. The ends lost 4 bases at V and 7 bases at J; junction bases unmatched: 8. The germline V gene has CDR1 KGHSH and CDR2 LQKENI. The CDR3 coding sequence is TGTGCCAGCTCACATCTACTAGCGGGGGGCACGAATGAGCAGTTCTTC. It yields the protein CASSHLLAGGTNEQFF.

The CDR3 here is CASSEEVPRGTF. The CDR3, as DNA: TGCGCCAGCAGTGAAGAGGTCCCCAGGGGCACCTTC. J is TRBJ1-2 and V is TRBV10-1; the D gene is possibly TRBD1 (6 bases). V lost 3 bases to trimming and J lost 13 bases, with 15 bases between them. Germline-derived CDR1 and CDR2 are WNHNN and SYGVQD (reference sequence). The CDR3 consists of 12 residues.

The chain links TRBV4-3 to TRBJ1-2; no reliable D call. This CDR3 region has 14 residues. The V and J ends lost 4 bases and 5 bases respectively, with 14 bases between them. Germline V gene lookup returns CDR1 LGHNA and CDR2 YSLEER. DNA of the CDR3: TGCGCCAGCAGCCTTCGAGGAGGGTATTATGGCTACACCTTC. Translation: CASSLRGGYYGYTF.

V usage is TRBV6-4 and J usage is TRBJ2-3, with TRBD2 identical over 10 bases. With V trimmed by 3 bases and J by 3 bases, 3 bases remained unmatched. This CDR3 contains 15 residues. Germline V CDR1 and CDR2: MRHNA, SNTAGT. CDR3 residues: CASSESSGGTDTQYF. The CDR3 DNA is TGTGCCAGCAGTGAGAGTAGCGGGGGGACAGATACGCAGTATTTT.

The gene calls are TRBV11-2 and TRBJ2-1, with TRBD1 matching over 10 bases. Germline assignment: CDR1 SGHAT and CDR2 FQNNGV. This CDR3 has 15 amino acids. After removal of 5 bases from V and 4 bases from J, the junction contained 5 bases not matched to a gene. The DNA for the CDR3 is TGTGCCAGCAGCCTCCGGGACAGGGGTTACAATGAGCAGTTCTTC. It yields the protein CASSLRDRGYNEQFF.

The chain is built from TRBV28 and TRBJ1-1; maybe TRBD1 (5 bases). The CDR3 has 14 amino acids. Trimming took off 3 bases at V and 1 base at J, with 9 bases between the two ends. Looked up from germline, CDR1 is MDHEN and CDR2 is SYDVKM. CDR3 nucleotide sequence: TGTGCCAGCAGTTTCCCCAGGGCGAACACTGAAGCTTTCTTT. It is translated as CASSFPRANTEAFF.

This clone appeared once. This chain joins TRBV6-5 and TRBJ1-1, with a possible D match to TRBD1 (5 bases). Trimming cost V 0 bases and J 5 bases, with 13 bases left between them. The CDR3 length is 15 residues. Germline CDR1 and CDR2: MNHEY and SVGAGI. The CDR3 DNA is TGTGCCAGCAGTTACTCGCAGGGTCGGCGGACTGAAGCTTTCTTT. It is translated as CASSYSQGRRTEAFF.

This chain connects TRBV27 to TRBJ2-1; TRBD1 is a possible D gene (6 bases). Trimming took off 5 bases at V and 3 bases at J, with 38 bases between the two ends. This CDR3 has 23 amino acids. Germline CDR1 and CDR2: MNHEY and SMNVEV (reference sequence). The CDR3 DNA is TGTGCCAGCAGTCTAACCCCACCCGTTTCGGGACATTTAGTGACCGGGGTCTACAATGAGCAGTTCTTC. It specifies CASSLTPPVSGHLVTGVYNEQFF.

The V and J genes are TRBV19 and TRBJ2-3; 7 nucleotides align to TRBD1. This CDR3 comprises 16 residues. The V gene's germline CDR1 is LNHDA and CDR2 SQIVND (reference sequence). Germline trimming cut 5 bases from V and 3 bases from J; bases unmatched to any gene: 11. The CDR3 nucleotides are TGTGCCAGTAGTCCTCAGAAGGGGGCTGGGACAGATACGCAGTATTTT. It yields the protein CASSPQKGAGTDTQYF.

This rearrangement joins TRBV18 to TRBJ1-2; D uncertain. In germline, CDR1 is KGHSH, CDR2 LQKENI. V gave up 3 bases and J gave up 3 bases, with 17 bases separating them. CDR3 length: 16 amino acids. CDR3 region: CASSPLSEGSYYGYTF. In nucleotides, the CDR3 is TGTGCCAGCTCACCTCTCTCAGAGGGCTCCTACTATGGCTACACCTTC. The variable domain in full, with the rest retrieved from reference TRBV18 and TRBJ1-2, is NAGVMQNPRHLVRRRGQEARLRCSPMKGHSHVYWYRQLPEEGLKFMVYLQKENIIDESGMPKERFSAEFPKEGPSILRIQQVVRGDSAAYFCASSPLSEGSYYGYTFGSGTRLTVV.